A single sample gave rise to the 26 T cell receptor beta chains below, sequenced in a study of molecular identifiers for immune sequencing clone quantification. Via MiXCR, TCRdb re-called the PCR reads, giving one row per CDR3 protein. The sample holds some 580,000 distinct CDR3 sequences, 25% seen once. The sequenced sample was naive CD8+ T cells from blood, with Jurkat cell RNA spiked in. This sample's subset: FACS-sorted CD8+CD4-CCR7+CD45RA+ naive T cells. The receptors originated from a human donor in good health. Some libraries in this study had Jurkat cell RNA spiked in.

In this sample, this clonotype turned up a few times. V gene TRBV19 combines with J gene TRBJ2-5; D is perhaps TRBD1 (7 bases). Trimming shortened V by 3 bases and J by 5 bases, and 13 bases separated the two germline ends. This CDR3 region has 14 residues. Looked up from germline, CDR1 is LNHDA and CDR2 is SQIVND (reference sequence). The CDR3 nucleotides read TGTGCCAGTAGTATTCTCCCAGGGGGGGAGACCCAGTACTTC. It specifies CASSILPGGETQYF.

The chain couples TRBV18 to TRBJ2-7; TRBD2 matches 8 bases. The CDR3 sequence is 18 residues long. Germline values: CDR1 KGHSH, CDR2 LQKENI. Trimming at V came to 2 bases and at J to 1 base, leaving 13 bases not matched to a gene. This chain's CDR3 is CASSPSFSSTSESYEQYF. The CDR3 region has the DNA TGTGCCAGCTCACCAAGCTTTTCATCGACTAGCGAGTCCTACGAGCAGTACTTC.

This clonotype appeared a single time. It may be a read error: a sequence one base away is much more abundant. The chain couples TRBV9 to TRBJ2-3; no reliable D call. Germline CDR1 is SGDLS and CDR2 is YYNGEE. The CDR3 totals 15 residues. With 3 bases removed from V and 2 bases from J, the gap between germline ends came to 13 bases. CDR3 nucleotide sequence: TGTGCCAGCAGCGCAGAGAGCAGTCCCACAGATACGCAGTATTTT. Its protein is CASSAESSPTDTQYF.

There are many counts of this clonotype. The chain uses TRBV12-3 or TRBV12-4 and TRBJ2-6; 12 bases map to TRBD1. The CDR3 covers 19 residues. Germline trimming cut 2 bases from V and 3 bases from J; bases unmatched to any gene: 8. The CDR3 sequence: CASSLSLGQGALGANVLTF. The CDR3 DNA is TGTGCCAGCAGTTTATCCTTGGGACAGGGGGCTCTTGGGGCCAACGTCCTGACTTTC.

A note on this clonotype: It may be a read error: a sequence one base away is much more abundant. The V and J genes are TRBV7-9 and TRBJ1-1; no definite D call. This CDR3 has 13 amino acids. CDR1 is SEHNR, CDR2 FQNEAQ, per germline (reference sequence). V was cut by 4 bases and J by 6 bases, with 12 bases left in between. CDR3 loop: CASSSQWKSEAFF. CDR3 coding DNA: TGTGCCAGCAGCTCCCAGTGGAAGTCTGAAGCTTTCTTT. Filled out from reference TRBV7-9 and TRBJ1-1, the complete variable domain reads DTGVSQNPRHKITKRGQNVTFRCDPISEHNRLYWYRQTLGQGPEFLTYFQNEAQLEKSRLLSDRFSAERPKGSFSTLEIQRTEQGDSAMYLCASSSQWKSEAFFGQGTRLTVV.

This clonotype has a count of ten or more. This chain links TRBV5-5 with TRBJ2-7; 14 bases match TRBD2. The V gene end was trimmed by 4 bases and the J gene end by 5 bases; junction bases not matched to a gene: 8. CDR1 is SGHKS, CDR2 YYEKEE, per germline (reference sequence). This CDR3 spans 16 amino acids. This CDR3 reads CASSTGTSGSRDEQYF. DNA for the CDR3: TGTGCCAGCAGCACCGGGACTAGCGGGAGTAGGGACGAGCAGTACTTC.

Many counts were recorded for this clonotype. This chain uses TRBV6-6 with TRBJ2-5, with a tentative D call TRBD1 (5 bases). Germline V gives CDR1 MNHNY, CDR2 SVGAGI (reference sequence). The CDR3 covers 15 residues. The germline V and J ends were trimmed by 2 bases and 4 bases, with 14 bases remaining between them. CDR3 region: CASSYESGKSETQYF. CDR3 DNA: TGTGCCAGCAGTTACGAATCAGGGAAATCAGAGACCCAGTACTTC.

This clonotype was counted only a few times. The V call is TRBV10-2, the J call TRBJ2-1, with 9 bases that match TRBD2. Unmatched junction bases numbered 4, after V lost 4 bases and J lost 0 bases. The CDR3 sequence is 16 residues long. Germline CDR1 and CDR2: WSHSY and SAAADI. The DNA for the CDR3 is TGCGCCAGCAGTGTGGGGCGGGGGGGCTCCTACAATGAGCAGTTCTTC. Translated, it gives CASSVGRGGSYNEQFF.

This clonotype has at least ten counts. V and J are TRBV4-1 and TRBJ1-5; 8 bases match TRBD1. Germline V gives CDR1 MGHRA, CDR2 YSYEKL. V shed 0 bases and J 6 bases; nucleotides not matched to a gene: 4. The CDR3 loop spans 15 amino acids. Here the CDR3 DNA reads TGCGCCAGCAGCCAAGAAGGCAGGGGGCTTCAGCCCCAGCATTTT. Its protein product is CASSQEGRGLQPQHF.

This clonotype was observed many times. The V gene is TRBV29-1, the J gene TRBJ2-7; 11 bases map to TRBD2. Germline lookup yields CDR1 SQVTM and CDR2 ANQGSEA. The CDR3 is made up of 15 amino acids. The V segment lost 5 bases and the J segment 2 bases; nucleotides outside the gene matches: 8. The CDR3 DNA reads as TGCAGCGTTACGGGACTAGCGGAATTTCCCTACGAGCAGTACTTC. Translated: CSVTGLAEFPYEQYF.

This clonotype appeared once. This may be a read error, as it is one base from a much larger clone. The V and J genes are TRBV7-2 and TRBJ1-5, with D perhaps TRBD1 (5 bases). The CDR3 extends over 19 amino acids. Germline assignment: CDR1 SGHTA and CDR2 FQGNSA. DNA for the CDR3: TGTGCCAGCAGTGTAGGGGTCAGGGCGACCCTTTGGGGCAATCAGCCCCGGCATTTT. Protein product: CASSVGVRATLWGNQPRHF.

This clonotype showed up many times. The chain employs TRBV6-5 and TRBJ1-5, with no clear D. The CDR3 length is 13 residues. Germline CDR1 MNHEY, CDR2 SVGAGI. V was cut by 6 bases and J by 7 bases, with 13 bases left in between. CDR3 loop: CASSPYLEQPQHF. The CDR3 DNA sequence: TGTGCCAGCAGCCCCTACCTAGAACAGCCCCAGCATTTT.

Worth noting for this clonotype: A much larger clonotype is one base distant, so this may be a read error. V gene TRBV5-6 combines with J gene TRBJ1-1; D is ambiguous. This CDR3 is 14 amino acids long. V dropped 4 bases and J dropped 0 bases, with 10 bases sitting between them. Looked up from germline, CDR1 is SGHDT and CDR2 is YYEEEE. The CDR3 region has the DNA TGTGCCAGCAGCATGATCCCAGTGAACACTGAAGCTTTCTTT. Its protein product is CASSMIPVNTEAFF.

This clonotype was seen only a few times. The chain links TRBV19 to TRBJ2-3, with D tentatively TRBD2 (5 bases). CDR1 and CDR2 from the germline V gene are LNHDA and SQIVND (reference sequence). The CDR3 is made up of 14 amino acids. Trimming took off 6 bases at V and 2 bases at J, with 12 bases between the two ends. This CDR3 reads CASREEDPTDTQYF. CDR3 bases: TGTGCCAGTAGGGAGGAGGACCCCACAGATACGCAGTATTTT.

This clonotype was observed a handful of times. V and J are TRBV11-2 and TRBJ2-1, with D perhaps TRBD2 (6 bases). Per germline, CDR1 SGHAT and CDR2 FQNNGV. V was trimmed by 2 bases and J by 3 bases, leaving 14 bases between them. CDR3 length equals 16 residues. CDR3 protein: CASSLSVGLDYNEQFF. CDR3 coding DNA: TGTGCCAGCAGCTTAAGCGTGGGACTGGACTACAATGAGCAGTTCTTC. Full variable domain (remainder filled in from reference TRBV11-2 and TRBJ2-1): EAGVAQSPRYKIIEKRQSVAFWCNPISGHATLYWYQQILGQGPKLLIQFQNNGVVDDSQLPKDRFSAERLKGVDSTLKIQPAKLEDSAVYLCASSLSVGLDYNEQFFGPGTRLTVL.

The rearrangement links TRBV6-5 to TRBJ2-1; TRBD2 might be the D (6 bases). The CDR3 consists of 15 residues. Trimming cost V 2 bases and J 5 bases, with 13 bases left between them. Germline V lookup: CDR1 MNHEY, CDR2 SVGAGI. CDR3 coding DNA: TGTGCCAGCAGTTACGAATCTGGGGGGAACAATGAGCAGTTCTTC. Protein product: CASSYESGGNNEQFF.

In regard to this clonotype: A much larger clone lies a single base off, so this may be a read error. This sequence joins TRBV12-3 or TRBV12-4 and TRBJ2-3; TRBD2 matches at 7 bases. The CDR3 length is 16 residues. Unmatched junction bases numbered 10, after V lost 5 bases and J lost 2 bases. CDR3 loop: CASSLYSGVVTDTQYF. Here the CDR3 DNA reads TGTGCCAGCAGTCTCTACAGCGGGGTTGTCACAGATACGCAGTATTTT.

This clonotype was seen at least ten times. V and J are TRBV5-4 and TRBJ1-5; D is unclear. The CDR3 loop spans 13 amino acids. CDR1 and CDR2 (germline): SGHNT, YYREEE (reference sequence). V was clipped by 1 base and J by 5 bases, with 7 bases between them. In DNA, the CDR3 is TGTGCCAGCAGCTTGTGGGGTTATCAGCCCCAGCATTTT. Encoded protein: CASSLWGYQPQHF. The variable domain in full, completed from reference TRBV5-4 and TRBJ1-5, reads ETGVTQSPTHLIKTRGQQVTLRCSSQSGHNTVSWYQQALGQGPQFIFQYYREEENGRGNFPPRFSGLQFPNYSSELNVNALELDDSALYLCASSLWGYQPQHFGDGTRLSIL.

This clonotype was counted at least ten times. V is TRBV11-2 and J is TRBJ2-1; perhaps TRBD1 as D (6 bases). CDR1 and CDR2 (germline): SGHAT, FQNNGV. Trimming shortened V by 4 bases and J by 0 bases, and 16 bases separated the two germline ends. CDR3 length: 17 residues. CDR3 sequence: CASSYRRGESSYNEQFF. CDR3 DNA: TGTGCCAGCAGCTACCGCAGGGGAGAGAGCTCCTACAATGAGCAGTTCTTC.

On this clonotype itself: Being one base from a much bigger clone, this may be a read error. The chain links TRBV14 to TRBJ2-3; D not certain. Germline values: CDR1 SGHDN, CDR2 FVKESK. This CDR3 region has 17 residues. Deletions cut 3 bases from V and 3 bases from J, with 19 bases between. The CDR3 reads CASSHDHPETSTDTQYF. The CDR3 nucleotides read TGTGCCAGCAGCCATGACCATCCTGAGACATCTACAGATACGCAGTATTTT.

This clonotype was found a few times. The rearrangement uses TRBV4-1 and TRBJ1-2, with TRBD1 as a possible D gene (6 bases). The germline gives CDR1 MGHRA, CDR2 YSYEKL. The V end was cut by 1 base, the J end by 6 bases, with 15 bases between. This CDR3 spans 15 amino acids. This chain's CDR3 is CASSQGGLGGNGYTF. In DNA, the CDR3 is TGCGCCAGCAGCCAAGGGGGGCTCGGGGGTAATGGCTACACCTTC.

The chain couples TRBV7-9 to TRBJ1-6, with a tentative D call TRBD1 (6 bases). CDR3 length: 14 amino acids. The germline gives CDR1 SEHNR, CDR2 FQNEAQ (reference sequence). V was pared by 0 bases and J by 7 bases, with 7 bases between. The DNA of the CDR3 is TGTGCCAGCAGCTTAGCGCAGGGGAATTCACCCCTCCACTTT. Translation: CASSLAQGNSPLHF.

CDR3 coding DNA: TGTGCCAGCATCCATAGGGGGTATCGACAGCCCCAGCATTTT. Amino acids: CASIHRGYRQPQHF. The chain links TRBV28 to TRBJ1-5; tentative D call: TRBD1 (6 bases). CDR1 and CDR2 (germline): MDHEN, SYDVKM. Deletions cut 7 bases from V and 7 bases from J, with 17 bases between. This CDR3 region has 14 residues.

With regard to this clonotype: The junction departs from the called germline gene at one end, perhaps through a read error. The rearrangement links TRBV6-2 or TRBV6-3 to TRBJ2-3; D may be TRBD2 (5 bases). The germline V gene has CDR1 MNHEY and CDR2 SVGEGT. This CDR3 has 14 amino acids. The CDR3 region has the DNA TGTGCCAGCACCGACCTAGCTAGCACATATACGCAGTATTTT. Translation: CASTDLASTYTQYF.

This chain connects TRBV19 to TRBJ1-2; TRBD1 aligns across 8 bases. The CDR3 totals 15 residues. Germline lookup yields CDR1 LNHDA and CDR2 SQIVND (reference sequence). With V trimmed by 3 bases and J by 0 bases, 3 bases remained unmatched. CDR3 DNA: TGTGCCAGTAGTATTGGGGGACAGGCTAACTATGGCTACACCTTC. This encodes CASSIGGQANYGYTF. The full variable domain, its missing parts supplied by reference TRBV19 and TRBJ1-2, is DGGITQSPKYLFRKEGQNVTLSCEQNLNHDAMYWYRQDPGQGLRLIYYSQIVNDFQKGDIAEGYSVSREKKESFPLTVTSAQKNPTAFYLCASSIGGQANYGYTFGSGTRLTVV.

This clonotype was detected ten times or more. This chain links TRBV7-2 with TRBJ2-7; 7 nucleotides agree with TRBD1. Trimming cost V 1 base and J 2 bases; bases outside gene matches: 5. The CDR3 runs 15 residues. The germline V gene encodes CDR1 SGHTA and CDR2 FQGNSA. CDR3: CASSLEGGWTYEQYF. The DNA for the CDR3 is TGTGCCAGCAGCTTAGAAGGGGGCTGGACCTACGAGCAGTACTTC.